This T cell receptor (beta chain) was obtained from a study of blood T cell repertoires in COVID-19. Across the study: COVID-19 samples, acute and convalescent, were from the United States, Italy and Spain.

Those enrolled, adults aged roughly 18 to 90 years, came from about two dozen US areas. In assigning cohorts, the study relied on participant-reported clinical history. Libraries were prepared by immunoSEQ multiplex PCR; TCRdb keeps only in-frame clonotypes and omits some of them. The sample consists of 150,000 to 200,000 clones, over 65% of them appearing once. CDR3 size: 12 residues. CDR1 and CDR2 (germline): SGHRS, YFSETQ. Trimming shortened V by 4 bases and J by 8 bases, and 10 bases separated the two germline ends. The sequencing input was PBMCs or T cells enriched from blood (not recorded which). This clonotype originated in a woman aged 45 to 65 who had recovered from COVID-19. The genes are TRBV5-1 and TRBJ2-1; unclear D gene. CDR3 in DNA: TGCGCCAGCAGCCAAACGGGTGATGAGCAGTTCTTC. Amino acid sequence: CASSQTGDEQFF.